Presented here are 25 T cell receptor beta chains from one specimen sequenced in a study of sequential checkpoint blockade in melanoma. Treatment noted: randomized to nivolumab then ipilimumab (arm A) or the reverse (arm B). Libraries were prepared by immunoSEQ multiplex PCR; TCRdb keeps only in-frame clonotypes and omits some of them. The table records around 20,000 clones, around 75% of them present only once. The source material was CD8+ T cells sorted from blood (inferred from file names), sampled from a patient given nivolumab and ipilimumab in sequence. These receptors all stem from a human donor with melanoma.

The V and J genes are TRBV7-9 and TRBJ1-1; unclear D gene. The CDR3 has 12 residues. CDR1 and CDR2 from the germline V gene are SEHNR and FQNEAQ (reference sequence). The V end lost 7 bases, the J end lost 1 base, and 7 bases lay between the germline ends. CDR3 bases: TGTGCCAGCACCTACGCGAACACTGAAGCTTTCTTT. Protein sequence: CASTYANTEAFF.

CDR3 DNA: TGTGCCAGCAAATCGGGAATTGGCTACGAGCAGTACTTC. Protein product: CASKSGIGYEQYF. This sequence joins TRBV28 and TRBJ2-7; D possibly corresponds to TRBD2 (5 bases). Trimming removed 7 bases at V and 3 bases at J, with 13 bases between. This CDR3 region has 13 residues. Germline CDR1 reads MDHEN; CDR2 reads SYDVKM.

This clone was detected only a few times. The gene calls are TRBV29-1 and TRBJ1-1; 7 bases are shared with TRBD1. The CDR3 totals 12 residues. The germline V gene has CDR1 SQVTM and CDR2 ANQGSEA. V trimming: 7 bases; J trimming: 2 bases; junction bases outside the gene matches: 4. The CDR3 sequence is CSAQGGNTEAFF. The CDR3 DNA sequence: TGCAGCGCGCAGGGGGGAAACACTGAAGCTTTCTTT.

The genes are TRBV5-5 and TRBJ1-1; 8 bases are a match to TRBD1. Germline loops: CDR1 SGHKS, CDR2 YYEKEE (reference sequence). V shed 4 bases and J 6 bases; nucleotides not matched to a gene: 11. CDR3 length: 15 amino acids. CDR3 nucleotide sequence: TGTGCCAGCAGCAGCCTTTGGCAGGGGGCGCCTGAAGCTTTCTTT. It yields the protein CASSSLWQGAPEAFF.

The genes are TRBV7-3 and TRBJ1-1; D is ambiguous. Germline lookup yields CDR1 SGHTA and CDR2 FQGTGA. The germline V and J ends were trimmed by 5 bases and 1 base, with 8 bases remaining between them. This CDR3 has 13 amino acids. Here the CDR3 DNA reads TGTGCCAGCAGCAAATACAAGAACACTGAAGCTTTCTTT. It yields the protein CASSKYKNTEAFF.

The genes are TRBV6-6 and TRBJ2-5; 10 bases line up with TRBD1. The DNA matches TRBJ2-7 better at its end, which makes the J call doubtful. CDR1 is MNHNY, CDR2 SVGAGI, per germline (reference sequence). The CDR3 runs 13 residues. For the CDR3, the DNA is TGTGCCACCGGGGACAGGGGATCGGACGAGCAGTACTTC. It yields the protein CATGDRGSDEQYF.

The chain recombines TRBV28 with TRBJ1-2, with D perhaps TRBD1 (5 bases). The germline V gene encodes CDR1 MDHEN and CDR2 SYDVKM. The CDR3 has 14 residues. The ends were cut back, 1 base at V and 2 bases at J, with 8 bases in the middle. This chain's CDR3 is CASSLSRGNYGYTF. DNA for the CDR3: TGTGCCAGCAGTTTATCTAGGGGCAACTATGGCTACACCTTC.

The CDR3 protein is CASSREVNTEAFF. The DNA for the CDR3 is TGTGCCAGCAGCCGAGAAGTAAACACTGAAGCTTTCTTT. The rearrangement links TRBV6-5 to TRBJ1-1, with D uncertain. V was cut by 6 bases and J by 2 bases, with 10 bases left in between. The germline V gene encodes CDR1 MNHEY and CDR2 SVGAGI. CDR3 length: 13 amino acids.

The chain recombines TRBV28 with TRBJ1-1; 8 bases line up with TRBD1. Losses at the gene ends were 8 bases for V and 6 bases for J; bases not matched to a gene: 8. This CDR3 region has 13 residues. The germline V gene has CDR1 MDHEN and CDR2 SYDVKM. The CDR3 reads CASEWTGSSEAFF. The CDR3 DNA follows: TGTGCCAGCGAATGGACAGGGTCCTCTGAAGCTTTCTTT. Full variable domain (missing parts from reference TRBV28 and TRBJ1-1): DVKVTQSSRYLVKRTGEKVFLECVQDMDHENMFWYRQDPGLGLRLIYFSYDVKMKEKGDIPEGYSVSREKKERFSLILESASTNQTSMYLCASEWTGSSEAFFGQGTRLTVV.

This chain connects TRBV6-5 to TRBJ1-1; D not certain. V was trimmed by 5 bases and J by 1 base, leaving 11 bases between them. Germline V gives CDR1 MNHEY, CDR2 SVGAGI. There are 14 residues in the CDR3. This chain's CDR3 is CASSLFRENTEAFF. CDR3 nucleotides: TGTGCCAGCAGTCTATTCCGGGAGAACACTGAAGCTTTCTTT.

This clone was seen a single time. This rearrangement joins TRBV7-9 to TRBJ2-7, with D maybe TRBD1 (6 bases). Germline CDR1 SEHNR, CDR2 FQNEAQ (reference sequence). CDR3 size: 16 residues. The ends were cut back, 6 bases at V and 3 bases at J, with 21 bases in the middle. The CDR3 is CASRRTGTQLGYEQYF. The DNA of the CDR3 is TGTGCCAGCAGACGAACCGGGACACAGCTAGGCTACGAGCAGTACTTC.

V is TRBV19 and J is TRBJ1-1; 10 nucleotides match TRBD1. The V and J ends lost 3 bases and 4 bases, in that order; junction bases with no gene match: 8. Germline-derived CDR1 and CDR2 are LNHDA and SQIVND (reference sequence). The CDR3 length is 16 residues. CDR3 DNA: TGTGCCAGTAGTATCCGACAGGGGGCGGGGGGCACTGAAGCTTTCTTT. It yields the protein CASSIRQGAGGTEAFF. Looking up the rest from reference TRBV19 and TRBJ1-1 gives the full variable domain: DGGITQSPKYLFRKEGQNVTLSCEQNLNHDAMYWYRQDPGQGLRLIYYSQIVNDFQKGDIAEGYSVSREKKESFPLTVTSAQKNPTAFYLCASSIRQGAGGTEAFFGQGTRLTVV.

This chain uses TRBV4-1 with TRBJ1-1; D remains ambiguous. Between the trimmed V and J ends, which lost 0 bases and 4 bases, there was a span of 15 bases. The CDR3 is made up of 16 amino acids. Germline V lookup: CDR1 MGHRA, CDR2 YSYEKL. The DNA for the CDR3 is TGCGCCAGCAGCCAAGATCTAGCGTACGGGGTCACTGAAGCTTTCTTT. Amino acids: CASSQDLAYGVTEAFF.

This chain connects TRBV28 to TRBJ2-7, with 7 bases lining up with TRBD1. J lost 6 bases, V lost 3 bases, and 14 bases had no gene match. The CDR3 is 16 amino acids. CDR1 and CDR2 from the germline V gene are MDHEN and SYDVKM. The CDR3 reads CASSLFDRAPPPEQYF. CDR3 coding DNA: TGTGCCAGCAGTTTGTTCGACAGGGCTCCTCCACCCGAGCAGTACTTC.

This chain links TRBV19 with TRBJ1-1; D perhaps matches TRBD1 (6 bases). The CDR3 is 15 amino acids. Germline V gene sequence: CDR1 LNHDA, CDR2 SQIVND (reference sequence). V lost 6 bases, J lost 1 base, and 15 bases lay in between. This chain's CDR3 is CASRQGPSGNTEAFF. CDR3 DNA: TGTGCCAGTAGACAGGGACCGTCTGGGAACACTGAAGCTTTCTTT.

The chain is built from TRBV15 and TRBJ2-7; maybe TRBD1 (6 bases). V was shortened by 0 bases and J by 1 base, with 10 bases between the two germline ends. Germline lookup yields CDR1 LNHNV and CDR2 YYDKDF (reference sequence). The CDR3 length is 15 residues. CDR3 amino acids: CATSRDGGQSYEQYF. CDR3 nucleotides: TGTGCCACCAGCAGAGATGGAGGACAGTCCTACGAGCAGTACTTC.

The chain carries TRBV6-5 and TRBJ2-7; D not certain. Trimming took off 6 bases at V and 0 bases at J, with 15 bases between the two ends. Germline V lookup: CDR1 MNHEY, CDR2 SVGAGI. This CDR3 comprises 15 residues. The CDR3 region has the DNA TGTGCCAGCAGCCAGTTGGAGACGAGCTCCTACGAGCAGTACTTC. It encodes CASSQLETSSYEQYF.

The DNA of the CDR3 is TGTGCCAGCAGTGAGACAGCTAACTATGGCTACACCTTC. Its protein is CASSETANYGYTF. This chain joins TRBV2 and TRBJ1-2, with D perhaps TRBD1 (5 bases). V lost 3 bases, J lost 0 bases, and 5 bases lay in between. This CDR3 is 13 amino acids long. The germline CDR1 and CDR2 sequences are SNHLY and FYNNEI.

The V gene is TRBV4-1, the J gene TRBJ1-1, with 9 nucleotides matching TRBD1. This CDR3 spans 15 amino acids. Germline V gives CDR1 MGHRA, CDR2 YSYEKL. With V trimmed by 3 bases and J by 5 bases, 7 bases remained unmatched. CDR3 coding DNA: TGCGCCAGCAGCCAGACACAGGGGGCGGATACTGAAGCTTTCTTT. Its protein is CASSQTQGADTEAFF.

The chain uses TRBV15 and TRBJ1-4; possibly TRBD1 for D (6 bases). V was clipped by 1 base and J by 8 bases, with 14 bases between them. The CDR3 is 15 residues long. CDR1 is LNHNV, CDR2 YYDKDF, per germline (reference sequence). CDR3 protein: CATSRGRGGSEKLFF. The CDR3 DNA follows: TGTGCCACCAGCAGAGGAAGAGGGGGAAGCGAAAAACTGTTTTTT. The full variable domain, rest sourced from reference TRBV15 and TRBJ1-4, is DAMVIQNPRYQVTQFGKPVTLSCSQTLNHNVMYWYQQKSSQAPKLLFHYYDKDFNNEADTPDNFQSRRPNTSFCFLDIRSPGLGDTAMYLCATSRGRGGSEKLFFGSGTQLSVL.

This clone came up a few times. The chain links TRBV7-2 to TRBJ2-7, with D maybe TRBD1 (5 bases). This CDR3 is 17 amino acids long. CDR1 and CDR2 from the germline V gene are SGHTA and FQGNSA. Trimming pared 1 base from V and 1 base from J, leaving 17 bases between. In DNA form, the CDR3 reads TGTGCCAGCAGCTTAGGGTTGGGCAGGGTGAAGTCCTACGAGCAGTACTTC. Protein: CASSLGLGRVKSYEQYF.

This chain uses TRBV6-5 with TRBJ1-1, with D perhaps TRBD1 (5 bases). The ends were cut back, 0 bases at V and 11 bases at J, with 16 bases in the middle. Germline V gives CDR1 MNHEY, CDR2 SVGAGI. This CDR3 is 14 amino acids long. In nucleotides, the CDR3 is TGTGCCAGCAGTTACTCAAGGGGTGTTAGCCGGGCTTTCTTT. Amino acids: CASSYSRGVSRAFF.

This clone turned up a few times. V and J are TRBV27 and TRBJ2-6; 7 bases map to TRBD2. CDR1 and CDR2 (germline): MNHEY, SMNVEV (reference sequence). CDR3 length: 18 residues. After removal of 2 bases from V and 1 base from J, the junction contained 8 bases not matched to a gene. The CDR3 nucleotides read TGTGCCAGCAGTTTAATAACGGGGGGTTCGTCTGGGGCCAACGTCCTGACTTTC. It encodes CASSLITGGSSGANVLTF. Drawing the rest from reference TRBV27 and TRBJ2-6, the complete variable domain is EAQVTQNPRYLITVTGKKLTVTCSQNMNHEYMSWYRQDPGLGLRQIYYSMNVEVTDKGDVPEGYKVSRKEKRNFPLILESPSPNQTSLYFCASSLITGGSSGANVLTFGAGSRLTVL.

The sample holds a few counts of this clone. DNA for the CDR3: TGTGCCAGCAGTTTTTATCCTAGCTCCTACGAGCAGTACTTC. This encodes CASSFYPSSYEQYF. This chain uses TRBV6-9 with TRBJ2-7; D ambiguous. The CDR3 is made up of 14 amino acids. CDR1 is MNHGY and CDR2 is SVAAGI in the germline V gene. V was cut by 4 bases and J by 0 bases, with 10 bases left in between.

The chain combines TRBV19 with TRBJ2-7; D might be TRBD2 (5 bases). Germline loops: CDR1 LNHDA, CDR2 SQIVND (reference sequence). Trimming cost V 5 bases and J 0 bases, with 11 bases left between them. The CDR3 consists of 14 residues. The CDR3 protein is CASSPTGNSYEQYF. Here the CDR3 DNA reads TGTGCCAGTAGTCCGACGGGGAACTCCTACGAGCAGTACTTC.